This T cell receptor (beta chain) was sequenced in a study of cytomegalovirus exposure and HLA in healthy donors. Study results and caveats: Accurate prediction of most subjects' HLA-A and HLA-B alleles from TCR beta sequences was reported. The availability of immune exposure information extended only to CMV serostatus.

Concerning this clone itself: Its target is not known.

PCR employed 60 Vbeta and 13 Jbeta primers. Method: immunoSEQ multiplex PCR; TCRdb's copy keeps in-frame clones and lacks some. This sample yields under 150,000 clones, of which roughly three quarters are seen a single time; approximately 1.6% belongs to the top ten. This receptor was identified in a woman younger than 30 in good health and CMV-seronegative. Sample: PBMCs.

Here the CDR3 reads CASRKGREASYNEQFF. The CDR3 DNA reads as TGTGCCAGCAGGAAAGGACGGGAGGCTTCCTACAATGAGCAGTTCTTC. The chain links TRBV2 to TRBJ2-1; 7 bases are a match to TRBD2. The CDR3 has 16 amino acids. Germline CDR1 is SNHLY and CDR2 is FYNNEI. Trimming cost V 6 bases and J 1 base; bases outside gene matches: 9.